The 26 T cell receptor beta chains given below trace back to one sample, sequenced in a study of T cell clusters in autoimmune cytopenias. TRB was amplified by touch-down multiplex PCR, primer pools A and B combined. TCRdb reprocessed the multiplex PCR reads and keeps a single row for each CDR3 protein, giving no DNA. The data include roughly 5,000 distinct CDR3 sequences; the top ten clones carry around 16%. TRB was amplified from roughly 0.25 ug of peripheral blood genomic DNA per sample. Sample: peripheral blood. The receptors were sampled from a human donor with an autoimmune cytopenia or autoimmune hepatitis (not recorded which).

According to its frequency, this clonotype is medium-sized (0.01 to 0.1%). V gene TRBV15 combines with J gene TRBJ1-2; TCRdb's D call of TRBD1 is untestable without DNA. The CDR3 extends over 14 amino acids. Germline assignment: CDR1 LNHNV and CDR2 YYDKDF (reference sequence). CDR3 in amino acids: CATSRDTATGGYTF.

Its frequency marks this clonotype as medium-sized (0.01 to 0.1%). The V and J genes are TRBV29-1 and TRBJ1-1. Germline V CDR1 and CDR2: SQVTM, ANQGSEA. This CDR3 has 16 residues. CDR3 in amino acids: CSVEDQRGGGNTEAFF.

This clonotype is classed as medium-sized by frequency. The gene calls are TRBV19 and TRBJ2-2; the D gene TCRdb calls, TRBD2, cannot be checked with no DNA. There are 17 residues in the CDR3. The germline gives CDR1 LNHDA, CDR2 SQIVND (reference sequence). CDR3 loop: CASSIGWANANTGELFF.

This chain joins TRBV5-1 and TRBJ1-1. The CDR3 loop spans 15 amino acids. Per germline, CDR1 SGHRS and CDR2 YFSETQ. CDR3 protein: CASSLALGRNTEAFF. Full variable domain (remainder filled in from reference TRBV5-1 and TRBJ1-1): KAGVTQTPRYLIKTRGQQVTLSCSPISGHRSVSWYQQTPGQGLQFLFEYFSETQRNKGNFPGRFSGRQFSNSRSEMNVSTLELGDSALYLCASSLALGRNTEAFFGQGTRLTVV.

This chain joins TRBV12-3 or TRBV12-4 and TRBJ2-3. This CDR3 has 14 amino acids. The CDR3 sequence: CASSSLGYTDTQYF.

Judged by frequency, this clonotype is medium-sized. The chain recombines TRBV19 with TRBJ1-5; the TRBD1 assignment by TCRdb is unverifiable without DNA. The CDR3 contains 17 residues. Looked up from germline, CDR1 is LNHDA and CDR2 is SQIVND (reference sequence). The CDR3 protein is CASSILGGDIGNQPQHF.

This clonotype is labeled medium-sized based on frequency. CDR3 loop: CATSREPTGYNEQFF. V is TRBV15 and J is TRBJ2-1. Germline lookup yields CDR1 LNHNV and CDR2 YYDKDF (reference sequence). The length of the CDR3 is 15 residues.

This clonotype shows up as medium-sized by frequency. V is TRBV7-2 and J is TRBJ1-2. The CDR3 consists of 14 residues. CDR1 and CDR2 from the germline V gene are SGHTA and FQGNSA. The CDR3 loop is CASSLLVGGYGYTF.

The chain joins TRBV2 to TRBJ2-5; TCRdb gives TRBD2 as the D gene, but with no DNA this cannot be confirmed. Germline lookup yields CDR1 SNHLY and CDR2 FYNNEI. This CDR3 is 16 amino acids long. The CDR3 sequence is CASRYSGTVKQETQYF.

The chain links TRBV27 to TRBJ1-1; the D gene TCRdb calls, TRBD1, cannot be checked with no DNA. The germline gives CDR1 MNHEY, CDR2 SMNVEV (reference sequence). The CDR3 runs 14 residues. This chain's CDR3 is CASSTRLGATEAFF.

CDR3: CASSLGTRSTDTQYF. The chain employs TRBV11-3 and TRBJ2-3; TCRdb gives TRBD1 as the D gene, but with no DNA this cannot be confirmed. Germline values: CDR1 SGHNT, CDR2 YENEEA. The CDR3 contains 15 residues.

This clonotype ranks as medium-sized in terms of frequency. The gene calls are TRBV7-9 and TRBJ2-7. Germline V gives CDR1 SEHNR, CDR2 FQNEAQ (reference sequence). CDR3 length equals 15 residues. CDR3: CASSPNMRLNYEQYF.

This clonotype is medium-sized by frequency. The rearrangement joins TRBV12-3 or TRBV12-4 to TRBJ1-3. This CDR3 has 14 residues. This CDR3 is CASSSGRSGNTIYF.

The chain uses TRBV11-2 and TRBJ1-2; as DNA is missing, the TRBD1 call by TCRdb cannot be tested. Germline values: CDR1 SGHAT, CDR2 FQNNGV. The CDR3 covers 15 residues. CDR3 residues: CASSPYPGQGYGYTF.

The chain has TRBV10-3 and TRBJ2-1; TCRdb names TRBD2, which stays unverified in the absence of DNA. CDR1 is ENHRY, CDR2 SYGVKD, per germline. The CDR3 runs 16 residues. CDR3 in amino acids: CAISPSMGRAYNEQFF.

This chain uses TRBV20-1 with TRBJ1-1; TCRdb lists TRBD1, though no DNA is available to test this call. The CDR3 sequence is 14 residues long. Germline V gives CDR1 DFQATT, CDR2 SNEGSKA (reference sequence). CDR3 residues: CSAILGGGNTEAFF.

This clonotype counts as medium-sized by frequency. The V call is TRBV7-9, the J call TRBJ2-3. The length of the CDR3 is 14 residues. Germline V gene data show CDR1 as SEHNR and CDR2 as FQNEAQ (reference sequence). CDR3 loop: CASSLEVGADTQYF.

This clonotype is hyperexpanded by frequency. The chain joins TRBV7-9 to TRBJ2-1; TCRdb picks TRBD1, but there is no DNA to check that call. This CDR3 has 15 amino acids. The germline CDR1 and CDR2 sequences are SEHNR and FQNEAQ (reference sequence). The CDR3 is CASSVRTDSYNEQFF. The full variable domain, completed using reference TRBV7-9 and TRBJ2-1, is DTGVSQNPRHKITKRGQNVTFRCDPISEHNRLYWYRQTLGQGPEFLTYFQNEAQLEKSRLLSDRFSAERPKGSFSTLEIQRTEQGDSAMYLCASSVRTDSYNEQFFGPGTRLTVL.

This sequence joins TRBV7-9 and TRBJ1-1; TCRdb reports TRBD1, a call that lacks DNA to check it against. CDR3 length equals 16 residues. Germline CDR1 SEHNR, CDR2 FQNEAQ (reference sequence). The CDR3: CASSPPGANMNTEAFF.

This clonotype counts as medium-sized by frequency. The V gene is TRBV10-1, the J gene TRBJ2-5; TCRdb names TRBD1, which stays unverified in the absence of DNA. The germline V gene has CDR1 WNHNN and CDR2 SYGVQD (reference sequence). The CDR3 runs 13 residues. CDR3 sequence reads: CASSGDRGETQYF.

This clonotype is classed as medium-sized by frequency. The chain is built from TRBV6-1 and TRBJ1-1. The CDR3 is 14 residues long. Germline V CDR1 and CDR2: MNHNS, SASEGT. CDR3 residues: CASSTDGSNTEAFF.

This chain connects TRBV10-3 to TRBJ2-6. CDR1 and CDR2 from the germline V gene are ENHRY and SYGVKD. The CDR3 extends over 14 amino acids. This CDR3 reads CAIAQGSGANVLTF.

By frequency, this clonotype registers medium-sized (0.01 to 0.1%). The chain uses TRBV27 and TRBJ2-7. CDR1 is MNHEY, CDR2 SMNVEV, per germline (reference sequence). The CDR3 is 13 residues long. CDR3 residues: CASSSGYSYEQYF.

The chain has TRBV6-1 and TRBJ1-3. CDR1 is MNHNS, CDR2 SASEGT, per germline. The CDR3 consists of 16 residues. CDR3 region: CASSRRLRNSGNTIYF.

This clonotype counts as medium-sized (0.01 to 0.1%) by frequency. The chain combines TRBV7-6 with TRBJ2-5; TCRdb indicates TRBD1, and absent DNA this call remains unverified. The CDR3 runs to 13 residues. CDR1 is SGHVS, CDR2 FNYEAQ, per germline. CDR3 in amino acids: CASSYLGVRGEYF.

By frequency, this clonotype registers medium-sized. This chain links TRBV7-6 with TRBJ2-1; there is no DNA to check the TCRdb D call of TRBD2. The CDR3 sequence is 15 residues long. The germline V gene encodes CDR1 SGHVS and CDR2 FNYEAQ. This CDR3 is CASSPASGRLKEQFF.